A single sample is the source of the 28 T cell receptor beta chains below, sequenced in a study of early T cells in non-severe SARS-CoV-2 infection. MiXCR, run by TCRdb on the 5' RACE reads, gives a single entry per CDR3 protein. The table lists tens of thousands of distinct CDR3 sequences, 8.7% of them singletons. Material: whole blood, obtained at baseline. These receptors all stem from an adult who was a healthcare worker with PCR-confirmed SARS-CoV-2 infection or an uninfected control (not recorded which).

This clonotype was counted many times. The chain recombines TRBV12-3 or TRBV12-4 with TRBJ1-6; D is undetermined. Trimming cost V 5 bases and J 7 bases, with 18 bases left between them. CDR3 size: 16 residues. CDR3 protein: CASSGRGGTLNSPLHF. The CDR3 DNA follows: TGTGCCAGCAGTGGCCGCGGAGGCACTTTAAATTCACCCCTCCACTTT.

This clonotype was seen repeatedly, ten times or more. The CDR3, as DNA: TGTGCCAGCAGTGGTTACGGGACAGGGGGCCTGGAGACCCAGTACTTC. It translates to CASSGYGTGGLETQYF. The rearrangement uses TRBV6-5 and TRBJ2-5; TRBD1 agrees at 12 bases. Germline CDR1 is MNHEY and CDR2 is SVGAGI. The CDR3 consists of 16 residues. V was clipped by 5 bases and J by 5 bases; unmatched bases: 9.

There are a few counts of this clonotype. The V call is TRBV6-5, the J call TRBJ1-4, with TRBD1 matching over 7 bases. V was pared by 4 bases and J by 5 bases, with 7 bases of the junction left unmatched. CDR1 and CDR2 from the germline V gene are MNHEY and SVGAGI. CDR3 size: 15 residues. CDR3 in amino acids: CASSSRTGSNEKLFF. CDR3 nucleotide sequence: TGTGCCAGCAGTTCCCGGACAGGATCAAATGAAAAACTGTTTTTT.

The CDR3 DNA follows: TGTGCCAGCAGCAAAGATTGGGAGCTTGGCACAGATACGCAGTATTTT. Its protein is CASSKDWELGTDTQYF. The chain carries TRBV21-1 and TRBJ2-3; TRBD2, as called in the table, went unchecked against the DNA. TRBV21-1 is a pseudogene locus. This CDR3 has 16 amino acids.

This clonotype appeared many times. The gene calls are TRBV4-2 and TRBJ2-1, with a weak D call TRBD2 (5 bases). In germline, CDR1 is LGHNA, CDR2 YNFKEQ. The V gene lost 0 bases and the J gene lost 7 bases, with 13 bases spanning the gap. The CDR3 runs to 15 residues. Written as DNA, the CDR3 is TGTGCCAGCAGCCAAGATGCGGGCCCCGCGAATGAGCAGTTCTTC. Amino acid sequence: CASSQDAGPANEQFF.

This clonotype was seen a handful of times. The CDR3 DNA is TGTGCCAGCAGCCCAGGACTGGTGTTTACCACAGATACGCAGTATTTT. Translation gives CASSPGLVFTTDTQYF. The rearrangement joins TRBV7-9 to TRBJ2-3; weak D call: TRBD2 (5 bases). CDR3 length: 16 amino acids. Trimming pared 5 bases from V and 2 bases from J, leaving 17 bases between. Germline assignment: CDR1 SEHNR and CDR2 FQNEAQ (reference sequence).

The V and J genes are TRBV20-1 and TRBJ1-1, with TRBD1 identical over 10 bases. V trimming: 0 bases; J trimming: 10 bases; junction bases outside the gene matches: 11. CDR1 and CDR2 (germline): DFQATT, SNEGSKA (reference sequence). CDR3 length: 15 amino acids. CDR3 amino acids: CSARDSGTGAGGAFF. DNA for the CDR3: TGCAGTGCTAGAGATTCCGGGACAGGGGCAGGAGGAGCTTTCTTT.

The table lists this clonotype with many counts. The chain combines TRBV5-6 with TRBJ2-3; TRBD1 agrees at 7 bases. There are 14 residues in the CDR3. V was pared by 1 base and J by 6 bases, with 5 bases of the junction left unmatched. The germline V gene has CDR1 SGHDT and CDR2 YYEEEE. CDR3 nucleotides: TGTGCCAGCAGCTTGCGGACAGGCGGGGATACGCAGTATTTT. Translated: CASSLRTGGDTQYF.

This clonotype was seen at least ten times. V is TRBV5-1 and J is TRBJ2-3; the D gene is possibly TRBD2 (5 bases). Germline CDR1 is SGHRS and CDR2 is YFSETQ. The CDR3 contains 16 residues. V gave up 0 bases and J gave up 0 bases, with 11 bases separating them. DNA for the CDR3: TGCGCCAGCAGCTTGGGGCGGACTCATAGCACAGATACGCAGTATTTT. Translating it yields CASSLGRTHSTDTQYF.

CDR3 sequence reads: CASSGVPPASGRGGTDTQYF. The CDR3 nucleotides read TGTGCCAGCAGCGGAGTCCCCCCGGCCAGCGGGCGGGGGGGCACAGATACGCAGTATTTT. The rearrangement uses TRBV11-2 and TRBJ2-3, with 8 bases aligning to TRBD2. CDR1 and CDR2 (germline): SGHAT, FQNNGV. This CDR3 region has 20 residues. V dropped 5 bases and J dropped 1; count of bases not matched to a gene: 20. Supplemented by reference TRBV11-2 and TRBJ2-3, the full variable domain reads EAGVAQSPRYKIIEKRQSVAFWCNPISGHATLYWYQQILGQGPKLLIQFQNNGVVDDSQLPKDRFSAERLKGVDSTLKIQPAKLEDSAVYLCASSGVPPASGRGGTDTQYFGPGTRLTVL.

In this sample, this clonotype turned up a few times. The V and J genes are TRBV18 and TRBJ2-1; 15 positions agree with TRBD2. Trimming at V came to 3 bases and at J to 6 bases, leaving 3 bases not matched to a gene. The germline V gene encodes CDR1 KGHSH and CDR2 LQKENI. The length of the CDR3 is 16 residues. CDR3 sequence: CASSPRTSGRVNEQFF. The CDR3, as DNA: TGTGCCAGCTCACCCCGGACTAGCGGGAGGGTCAATGAGCAGTTCTTC.

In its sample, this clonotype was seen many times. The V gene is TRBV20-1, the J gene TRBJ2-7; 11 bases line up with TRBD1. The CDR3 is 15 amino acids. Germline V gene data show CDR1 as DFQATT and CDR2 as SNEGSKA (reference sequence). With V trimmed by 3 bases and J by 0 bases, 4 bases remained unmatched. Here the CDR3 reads CSARSGTGGSYEQYF. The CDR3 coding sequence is TGCAGTGCTAGGTCCGGGACAGGGGGCTCCTACGAGCAGTACTTC.

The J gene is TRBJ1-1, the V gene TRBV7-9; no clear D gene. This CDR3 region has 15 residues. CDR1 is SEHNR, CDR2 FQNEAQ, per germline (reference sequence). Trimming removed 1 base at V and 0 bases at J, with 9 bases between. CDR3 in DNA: TGTGCCAGCAGCTTAGTGGCTTTGGTGAACACTGAAGCTTTCTTT. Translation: CASSLVALVNTEAFF.

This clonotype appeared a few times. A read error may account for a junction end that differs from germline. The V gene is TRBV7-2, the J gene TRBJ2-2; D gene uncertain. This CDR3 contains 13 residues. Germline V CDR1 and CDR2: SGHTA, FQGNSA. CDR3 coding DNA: TGTGCCAGCAGCTTAGTCCACACCCGGGAGCTGTTTTTT. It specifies CASSLVHTRELFF.

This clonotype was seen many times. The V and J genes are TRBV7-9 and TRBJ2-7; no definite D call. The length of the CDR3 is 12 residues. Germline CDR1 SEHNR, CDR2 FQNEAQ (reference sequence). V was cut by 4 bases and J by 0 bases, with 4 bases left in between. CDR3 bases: TGTGCCAGCAGCTCGAGCTCCTACGAGCAGTACTTC. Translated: CASSSSSYEQYF. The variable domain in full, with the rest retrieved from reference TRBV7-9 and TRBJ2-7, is DTGVSQNPRHKITKRGQNVTFRCDPISEHNRLYWYRQTLGQGPEFLTYFQNEAQLEKSRLLSDRFSAERPKGSFSTLEIQRTEQGDSAMYLCASSSSSYEQYFGPGTRLTVT.

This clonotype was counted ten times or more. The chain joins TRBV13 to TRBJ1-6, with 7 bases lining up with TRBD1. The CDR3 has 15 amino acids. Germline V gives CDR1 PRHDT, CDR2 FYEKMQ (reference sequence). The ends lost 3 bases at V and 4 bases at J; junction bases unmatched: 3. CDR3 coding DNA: TGTGCCAGCAGCTTTTACAGGGGTTATAATTCACCCCTCCACTTT. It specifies CASSFYRGYNSPLHF.

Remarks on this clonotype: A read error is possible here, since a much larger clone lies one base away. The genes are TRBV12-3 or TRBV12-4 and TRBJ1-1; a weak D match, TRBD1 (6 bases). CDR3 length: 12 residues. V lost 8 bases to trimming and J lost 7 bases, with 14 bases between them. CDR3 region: CASGEDSDEAFF. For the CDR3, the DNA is TGTGCCAGCGGTGAGGACAGTGATGAAGCTTTCTTT.

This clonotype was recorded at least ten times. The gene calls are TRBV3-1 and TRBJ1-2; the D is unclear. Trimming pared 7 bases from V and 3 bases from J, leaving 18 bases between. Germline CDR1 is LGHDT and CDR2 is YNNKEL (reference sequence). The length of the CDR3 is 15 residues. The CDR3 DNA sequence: TGTGCCAGCAACCCCCTCGGGCAGAGGGACTATGGCTACACCTTC. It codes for CASNPLGQRDYGYTF.

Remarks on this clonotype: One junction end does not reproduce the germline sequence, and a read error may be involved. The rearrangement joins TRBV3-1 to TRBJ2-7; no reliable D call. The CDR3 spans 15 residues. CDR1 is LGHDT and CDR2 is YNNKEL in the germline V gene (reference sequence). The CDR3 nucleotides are TGTGCCAGCAGCCATAGGATTAAAAATTCCTACGAGCAGAACTTC. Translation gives CASSHRIKNSYEQNF.

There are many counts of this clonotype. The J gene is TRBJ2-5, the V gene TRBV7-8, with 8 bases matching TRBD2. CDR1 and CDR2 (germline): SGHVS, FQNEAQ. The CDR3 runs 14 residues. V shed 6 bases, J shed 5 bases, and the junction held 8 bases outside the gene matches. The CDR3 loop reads CASSPLKRGETQYF. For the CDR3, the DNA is TGTGCCAGCAGTCCCCTGAAGCGGGGGGAGACCCAGTACTTC.

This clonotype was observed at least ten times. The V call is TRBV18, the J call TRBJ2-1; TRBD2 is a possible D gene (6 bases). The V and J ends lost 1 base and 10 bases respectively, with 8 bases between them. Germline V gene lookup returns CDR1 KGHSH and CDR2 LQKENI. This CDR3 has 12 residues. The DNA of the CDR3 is TGTGCCAGCTCACCACGCGGGGAGGAGCAGTTCTTC. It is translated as CASSPRGEEQFF. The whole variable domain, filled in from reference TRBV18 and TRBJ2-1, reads NAGVMQNPRHLVRRRGQEARLRCSPMKGHSHVYWYRQLPEEGLKFMVYLQKENIIDESGMPKERFSAEFPKEGPSILRIQQVVRGDSAAYFCASSPRGEEQFFGPGTRLTVL.

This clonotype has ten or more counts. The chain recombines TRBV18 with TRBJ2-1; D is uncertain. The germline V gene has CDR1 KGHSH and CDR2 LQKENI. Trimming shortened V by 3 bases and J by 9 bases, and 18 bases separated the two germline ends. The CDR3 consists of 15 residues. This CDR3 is CASSPLGLAGGEQFF. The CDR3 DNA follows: TGTGCCAGCTCACCCCTCGGGTTAGCAGGTGGTGAGCAGTTCTTC.

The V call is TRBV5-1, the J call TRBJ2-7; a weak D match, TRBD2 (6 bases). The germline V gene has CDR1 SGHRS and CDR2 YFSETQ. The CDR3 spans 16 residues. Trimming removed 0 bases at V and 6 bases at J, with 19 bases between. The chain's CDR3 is CASSLGPPASAGEQYF. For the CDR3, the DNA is TGCGCCAGCAGCTTGGGTCCCCCTGCTAGCGCGGGCGAGCAGTACTTC.

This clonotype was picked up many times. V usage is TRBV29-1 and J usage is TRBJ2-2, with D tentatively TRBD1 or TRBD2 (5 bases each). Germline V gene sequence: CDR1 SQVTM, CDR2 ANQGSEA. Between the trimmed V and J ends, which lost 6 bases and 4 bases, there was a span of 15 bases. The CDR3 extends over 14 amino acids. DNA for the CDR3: TGCAGCGTAGACACGGGGCGAAGCACCGGGGAGCTGTTTTTT. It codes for CSVDTGRSTGELFF.

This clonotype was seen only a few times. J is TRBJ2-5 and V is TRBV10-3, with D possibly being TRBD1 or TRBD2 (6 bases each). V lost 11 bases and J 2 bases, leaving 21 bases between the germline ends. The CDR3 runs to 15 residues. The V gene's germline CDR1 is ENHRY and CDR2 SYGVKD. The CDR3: CAARTGSSGQETQYF. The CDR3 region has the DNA TGTGCCGCGCGCACAGGGAGCAGCGGGCAAGAGACCCAGTACTTC.

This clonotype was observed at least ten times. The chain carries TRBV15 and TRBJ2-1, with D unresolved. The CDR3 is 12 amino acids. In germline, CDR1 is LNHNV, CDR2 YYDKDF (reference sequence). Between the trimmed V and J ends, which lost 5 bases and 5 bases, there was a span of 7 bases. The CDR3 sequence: CATSPLDNEQFF. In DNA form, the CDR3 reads TGTGCCACCAGCCCTTTGGACAATGAGCAGTTCTTC.

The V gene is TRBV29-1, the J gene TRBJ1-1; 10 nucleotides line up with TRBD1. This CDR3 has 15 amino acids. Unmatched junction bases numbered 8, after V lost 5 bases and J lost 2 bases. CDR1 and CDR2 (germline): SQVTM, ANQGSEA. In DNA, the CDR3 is TGCAGCGTTCCCGGACAGGGGGGATTCAACACTGAAGCTTTCTTT. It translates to CSVPGQGGFNTEAFF.

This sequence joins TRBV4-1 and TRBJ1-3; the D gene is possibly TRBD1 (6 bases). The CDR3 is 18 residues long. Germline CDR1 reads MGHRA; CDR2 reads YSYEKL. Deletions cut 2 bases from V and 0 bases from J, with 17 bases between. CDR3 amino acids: CASSQRTARRASGNTIYF. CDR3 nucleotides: TGCGCCAGCAGCCAAAGGACAGCCCGTCGAGCCTCTGGAAACACCATATATTTT.